The source of this TCR beta chain is a study of T cells in Graves' hyperthyroidism and ophthalmopathy. What was amplified from RNA transcripts were TCR beta CDR3 regions. A set of HTBI primers served as the primers for a first-round RT-PCR of the TCR CDR3. From the multiplex PCR reads, TCRdb called clonotypes with MiXCR, one entry per CDR3 protein. The sample includes roughly 640,000 distinct CDR3 sequences, about 16% of them seen just once. The CDR3 contains 16 residues. Looked up from germline, CDR1 is MDHEN and CDR2 is SYDVKM. The trim removed 3 bases at V and 0 bases at J, leaving 6 bases unmatched. This clonotype was observed at least ten times.

The genes are TRBV28 and TRBJ2-7; 9 bases match TRBD2. Sample: blood. This receptor was taken from a woman in her thirties or forties with Graves' ophthalmopathy. CDR3 loop: CASSFSLAGLSYEQYF. As DNA, the CDR3 is TGTGCCAGCAGTTTTTCTCTAGCGGGACTCTCCTACGAGCAGTACTTC.